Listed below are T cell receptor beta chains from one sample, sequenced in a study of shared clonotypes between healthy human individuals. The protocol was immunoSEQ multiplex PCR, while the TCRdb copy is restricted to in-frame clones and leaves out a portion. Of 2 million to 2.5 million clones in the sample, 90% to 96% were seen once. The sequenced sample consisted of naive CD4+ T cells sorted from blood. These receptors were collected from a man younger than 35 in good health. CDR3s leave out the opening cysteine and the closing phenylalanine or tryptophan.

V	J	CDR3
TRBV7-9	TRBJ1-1	ASSSQGWGSNTEAF
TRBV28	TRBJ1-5	ASNAGTAGNQPQH
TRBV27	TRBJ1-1	ASSTTTGSNTEAF
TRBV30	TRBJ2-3	AWSVKGSDTQY
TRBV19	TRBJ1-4	ASSKGGFREKLF
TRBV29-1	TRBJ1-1	SVDRGVGTEAF
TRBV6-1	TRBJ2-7	ASSVTGIKSYEQY
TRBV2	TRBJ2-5	ASPSYRQSKALEQETQY
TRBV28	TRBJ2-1	ASTMRQGPYNEQF
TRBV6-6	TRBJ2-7	ASSIGTDPKY
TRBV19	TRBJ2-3	ASSDSGTGPVGAQY
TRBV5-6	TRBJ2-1	ASSSPGLAGEGNEQF
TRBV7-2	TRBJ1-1	ASSIQTGAAEAF
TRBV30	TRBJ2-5	AWSIQGARRETQY
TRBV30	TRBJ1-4	AWSVGTNEKLF
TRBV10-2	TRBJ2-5	ASRETETLLRKQETQY
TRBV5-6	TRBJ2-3	ASSRGGPADTQY
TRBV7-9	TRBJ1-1	ASSLSEVNTEAF
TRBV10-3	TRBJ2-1	AISDGKPEQF
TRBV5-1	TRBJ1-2	ASSLEAGNGGYT
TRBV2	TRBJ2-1	ASRMDRGGYNEQF
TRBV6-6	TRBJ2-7	ASSYASGTGSYEQY
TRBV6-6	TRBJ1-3	ASSYSGQANTIY
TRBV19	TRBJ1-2	ASNGGGYGYT
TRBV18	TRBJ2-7	ASSRGQGPYEQY
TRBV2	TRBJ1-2	ASSMDIFRYT
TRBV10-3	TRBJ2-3	AISVAGPSSSTDTQY
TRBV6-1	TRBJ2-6	ASRPKSSGANVLT
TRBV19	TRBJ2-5	ASSPGQAPQETQY
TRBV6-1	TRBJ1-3	ASSETPGSSGNTIY
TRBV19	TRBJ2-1	ASSILRGQGSKGEQF
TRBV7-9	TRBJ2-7	ASSGRFTYEQY
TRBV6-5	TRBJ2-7	ASSYSRAGYEQY
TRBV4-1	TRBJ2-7	ASSPLFPTSGSYEQY
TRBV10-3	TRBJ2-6	AISEPLRANVLT
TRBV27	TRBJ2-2	ASTPAIGHANTGELF
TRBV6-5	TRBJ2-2	ASSYYTGELF
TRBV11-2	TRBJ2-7	ASSLGGRSYEQY
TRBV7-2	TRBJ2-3	ASSPPGQGRDTQY
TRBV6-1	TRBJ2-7	ASSEAGGNPYEQY
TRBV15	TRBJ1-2	ATSRIGPQGNYGYT
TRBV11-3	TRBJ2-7	ASSLDGTERSEQY
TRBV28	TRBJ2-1	ASRTGQIRSEQF
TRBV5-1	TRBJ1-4	ASGPAGQFNEKLF
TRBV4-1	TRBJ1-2	ASSQAGTPNYGYT
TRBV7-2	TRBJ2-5	ASSLDSGGVQETQY
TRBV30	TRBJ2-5	AWSRDRGVGETQY
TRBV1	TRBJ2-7	TSSQAVLAGLCEQY